The 7 T cell receptor beta chains below all came from one sample that was sequenced in a study of blood T cell repertoires in COVID-19. Sequencing was performed with immunoSEQ multiplex PCR; in TCRdb, only in-frame clones are kept and a portion is missing. The sample includes over 150,000 clones, 87% seen only once; the top ten take over 7%. The sequencing sample was made of PBMCs or T cells enriched from blood (not recorded which). These receptors were obtained from a woman in her fifties or sixties who had recovered from COVID-19.

This sequence joins TRBV18 and TRBJ1-1; TRBD1 aligns across 9 bases. There are 15 residues in the CDR3. Germline trimming cut 2 bases from V and 3 bases from J; bases unmatched to any gene: 4. Germline-derived CDR1 and CDR2 are KGHSH and LQKENI. CDR3: CASSPIQGADTEAFF. The CDR3 DNA reads TGTGCCAGCTCACCAATACAGGGGGCCGACACTGAAGCTTTCTTT.

The rearrangement uses TRBV6-5 and TRBJ2-1; 7 positions match TRBD2. The CDR3 runs to 15 residues. Losses at the gene ends were 2 bases for V and 3 bases for J; bases not matched to a gene: 4. Germline V CDR1 and CDR2: MNHEY, SVGAGI. CDR3 residues: CASSYGRGGYNEQFF. The CDR3 nucleotides read TGTGCCAGCAGTTACGGACGCGGGGGCTACAATGAGCAGTTCTTC.

This chain links TRBV4-1 with TRBJ2-2; D is possibly TRBD1 (8 bases). Germline V lookup: CDR1 MGHRA, CDR2 YSYEKL. V was pared by 4 bases and J by 2 bases, with 23 bases between. This CDR3 comprises 19 residues. As DNA, the CDR3 is TGCGCCAGCAGCCTAAGCGGGGTGGGGACAGGTATAAACACCGGGGAGCTGTTTTTT. It specifies CASSLSGVGTGINTGELFF.

The rearrangement uses TRBV6-2 or TRBV6-3 and TRBJ2-1; D is perhaps TRBD2 (5 bases). Between the trimmed V and J ends, which lost 4 bases and 4 bases, there was a span of 11 bases. The CDR3 spans 14 residues. Germline V lookup: CDR1 MNHEY, CDR2 SVGEGT. DNA for the CDR3: TGTGCCAGCAGTTTAACTGGACTGTACAATGAGCAGTTCTTC. Translating it yields CASSLTGLYNEQFF.

The chain joins TRBV29-1 to TRBJ2-7; D possibly corresponds to TRBD1 (6 bases). Germline values: CDR1 SQVTM, CDR2 ANQGSEA. The CDR3 loop spans 12 amino acids. Trimming took 4 bases from V and 6 from J, leaving 13 bases between them. The CDR3 spells CSVGARGSEQYF. DNA for the CDR3: TGCAGCGTTGGGGCCAGGGGCAGCGAGCAGTACTTC.

This chain links TRBV29-1 with TRBJ2-5; D perhaps matches TRBD2 (6 bases). V was cut by 5 bases and J by 1 base, with 17 bases left in between. The CDR3 is 15 amino acids. Per the germline V gene, CDR1 is SQVTM and CDR2 is ANQGSEA. CDR3 nucleotides: TGCAGCGTTACGTTTTTTGCGGGAACCCAAGAGACCCAGTACTTC. Translation gives CSVTFFAGTQETQYF.

This chain uses TRBV18 with TRBJ1-2; D call uncertain. The CDR3 totals 13 residues. Per germline, CDR1 KGHSH and CDR2 LQKENI. Trimming took off 3 bases at V and 7 bases at J, with 12 bases between the two ends. The CDR3 nucleotides are TGTGCCAGCTCACCCCCGAGTGTCTCTGGCTACACCTTC. Protein: CASSPPSVSGYTF.